The clone carrying this T cell receptor beta chain was detected many times. The sample belongs to a study of patients and donors after allogeneic stem cell transplantation. TCRdb reanalysed the RT-PCR reads using MiXCR and keeps one entry per CDR3 protein. The table lists some 960,000 distinct CDR3 sequences, about a sixth of them singletons, with roughly 6.4% in the top ten. Specimen: blood, either unsorted or a sorted T cell fraction (not recorded which). The origin of this receptor is a human donor who was either an allogeneic HSCT recipient or a stem cell or donor lymphocyte infusion donor (not recorded which). It is not recorded whose cells these are; they may come from a transplant donor.

CDR3 protein: CSSPPGDYGYTF. The DNA of the CDR3 is TGCAGTTCCCCCCCTGGCGACTATGGCTACACCTTC. The chain uses TRBV20-1 and TRBJ1-2; D remains ambiguous. V shed 8 bases and J shed 3 bases, with 13 bases lying between them. The CDR3 sequence is 12 residues long. Germline assignment: CDR1 DFQATT and CDR2 SNEGSKA (reference sequence).